Detailed here is one T cell receptor (beta chain). Its antigen is not known. This specimen includes other DNA sequences encoding the same CDR3. This record comes from a study of shared clonotypes between healthy human individuals. Study-level information: Every donor yielded three CD4 naive, three CD4 memory, two CD8 naive and one CD8 memory plate. Findings and limits, study-wide: Measured sharing among donors was expected to vary with sequencing depth. Shared clonotypes across all four donors exceeded non-shared ones in generation probability.

The protocol was immunoSEQ multiplex PCR, while the TCRdb copy is restricted to in-frame clones and leaves out a portion. Of around 620,000 clones listed, about 95% were seen once; the top ten hold approximately 0.11%. It was CD45RO-negative cells, positively selected for CCR7, that made up naive CD8 cells, with terminally differentiated effector memory CD45RA+ cells excluded. Healthy HIV-negative adults without recent acute infections or vaccinations served as donors. The CDR3 loop spans 14 amino acids. With 4 bases removed from V and 3 bases from J, the gap between germline ends came to 10 bases. The germline V gene encodes CDR1 MGHRA and CDR2 YSYEKL.

This chain links TRBV4-1 with TRBJ2-1, with unresolved D. Sequencing input: naive CD8+ T cells sorted from blood. The sequence came from a woman in her 30s in good health. CDR3 residues: CASSPGLGYNEQFF. The CDR3 DNA sequence: TGCGCCAGCAGCCCTGGATTAGGCTACAATGAGCAGTTCTTC.